This is a list of T cell receptor beta chains from one sample in a study of Graves' ophthalmopathy and Graves' hyperthyroidism. TCRdb recomputed calls from the multiplex PCR reads with MiXCR, one row per CDR3 protein. The data show under 350,000 distinct CDR3 sequences, with roughly 17% seen just once and 10% to 15% held by the top ten. Sequenced: peripheral blood. These receptors all stem from an adult man with Graves' ophthalmopathy. The CDR3 runs from the conserved cysteine through the conserved F or W. The D gene is left open where the match is weak. Clone size appears in some rows only: once, few, many, or a class for an expanded clone.

cdr3_length clone_size j_call v_call d_call cdr3_aa cdr3_nt
17 many TRBJ1-3 TRBV4-1 TRBD1 CASSQERTGGTGNTIYF TGCGCCAGCAGCCAAGAGAGGACAGGGGGCACTGGAAACACCATATATTTT
16 many TRBJ2-5 TRBV5-1 NA CASSLASIGGTETQYF TGCGCCAGCAGCTTGGCCTCTATTGGGGGGACAGAGACCCAGTACTTC
20 many TRBJ2-6 TRBV11-2 NA CASSLVRLVGGNSGANVLTF TGTGCCAGCAGCTTAGTTCGTCTAGTGGGGGGAAACTCTGGGGCCAACGTCCTGACTTTC
17 many TRBJ1-6 TRBV15 TRBD1 CATSTPETGLYNSPLHF TGTGCCACCAGCACCCCGGAGACAGGGCTCTATAATTCACCCCTCCACTTT
16 NA TRBJ1-6 TRBV6-1 TRBD1 CASRPTGETYNSPLHF TGTGCCAGCAGGCCTACAGGGGAAACCTATAATTCACCCCTCCACTTT
16 NA TRBJ2-7 TRBV6-1 TRBD2 CASRPSGRAGSYEQYF TGTGCCAGCAGGCCTAGCGGGCGGGCCGGTTCCTACGAGCAGTACTTC
15 many TRBJ1-5 TRBV6-1 TRBD1 CASSDGTVGAEPQHF TGTGCCAGCAGCGACGGGACAGTCGGGGCTGAGCCCCAGCATTTT
16 NA TRBJ1-5 TRBV13 NA CASSPPIVGYNQPQHF TGTGCCAGCAGCCCCCCAATAGTAGGATACAATCAGCCCCAGCATTTT
13 many TRBJ1-3 TRBV30 NA CAWSGQTGNTIYF TGTGCCTGGAGTGGACAAACTGGAAACACCATATATTTT
16 many TRBJ2-7 TRBV29-1 TRBD2 CSVDPAGAASTYEQYF TGCAGCGTTGACCCAGCGGGAGCGGCCTCAACGTACGAGCAGTACTTC
13 many TRBJ2-7 TRBV29-1 NA CSVKTPATYEQYF TGCAGCGTTAAAACCCCCGCTACCTACGAGCAGTACTTC
14 many TRBJ2-5 TRBV12-3/TRBV12-4 TRBD2 CASSEGLAGETQYF TGTGCCAGCAGTGAGGGACTAGCGGGGGAGACCCAGTACTTC
15 NA TRBJ2-7 TRBV28 TRBD1 CASSWRWDRSYEQYF TGTGCCAGCAGTTGGCGATGGGACAGGAGCTACGAGCAGTACTTC
17 many TRBJ2-2 TRBV7-2 TRBD1 CASSPRAGGANTGELFF TGTGCCAGCAGCCCCAGGGCAGGGGGCGCGAACACCGGGGAGCTGTTTTTT
12 few TRBJ1-6 TRBV20-1 NA CSAKNRARALHF TGCAGTGCCAAAAACAGGGCTAGGGCGCTCCACTTT
16 NA TRBJ2-7 TRBV12-3/TRBV12-4 TRBD2 CASRPYGTSGPYEQYF TGTGCCAGCAGGCCTTACGGGACTAGCGGGCCCTACGAGCAGTACTTC
15 many TRBJ2-5 TRBV7-9 NA CASSLALRQQETQYF TGTGCCAGCAGCTTAGCGCTTCGACAGCAAGAGACCCAGTACTTC
13 many TRBJ2-5 TRBV11-2 NA CASSLRGWETQYF TGTGCCAGCAGCTTACGCGGTTGGGAGACCCAGTACTTC
13 NA TRBJ2-7 TRBV3-1 TRBD2 CASSPGGADEQYF TGTGCCAGCAGCCCGGGAGGTGCGGACGAGCAGTACTTC
19 many TRBJ2-3 TRBV28 TRBD2 CASSPMALDFSGGTDTQYF TGTGCCAGCAGCCCTATGGCCCTCGACTTCAGCGGGGGGACAGATACGCAGTATTTT
12 many TRBJ2-5 TRBV20-1 NA CSARVGSETQYF TGCAGTGCTAGAGTTGGGAGTGAGACCCAGTACTTC
11 many TRBJ1-2 TRBV20-1 NA CSAGGIYGYTF TGCAGTGCGGGTGGCATCTATGGCTACACCTTC
15 many TRBJ1-1 TRBV12-3/TRBV12-4 NA CASSFPGRMNTEAFF TGTGCCAGCAGTTTTCCGGGCCGGATGAACACTGAAGCTTTCTTT
12 NA TRBJ2-5 TRBV29-1 NA CSVESGSETQYF TGCAGCGTTGAATCAGGGTCGGAGACCCAGTACTTC
13 NA TRBJ2-7 TRBV15 NA CATRPGDFPEQYF TGTGCCACCAGGCCGGGGGACTTTCCCGAGCAGTACTTC
15 many TRBJ1-1 TRBV7-8 NA CASSRSGEMGTEAFF TGTGCCAGCAGCCGATCAGGGGAAATGGGCACTGAAGCTTTCTTT
12 many TRBJ2-7 TRBV20-1 NA CSARLDRAEQYF TGCAGTGCTAGACTAGATCGGGCCGAGCAGTACTTC
13 NA TRBJ2-2 TRBV7-8 NA CASSMQVAGELFF TGTGCCAGCAGTATGCAGGTAGCCGGGGAGCTGTTTTTT
11 few TRBJ2-5 TRBV19 NA CASREGDRSYF TGTGCCAGTAGGGAGGGGGACCGATCGTACTTC
15 NA TRBJ2-7 TRBV5-1 NA CASSLVIQAPYEQYF TGCGCCAGCAGCTTGGTAATCCAGGCGCCCTACGAGCAGTACTTC
16 few TRBJ2-5 TRBV6-7 TRBD2 CASEYCCGSEGETQYF TGTGCCAGCGAATATTGTTGCGGGAGCGAGGGGGAGACCCAGTACTTC
13 many TRBJ2-7 TRBV12-3/TRBV12-4 NA CASRSTGGDEQYF TGTGCCAGCAGGTCCACAGGGGGGGACGAGCAGTACTTC
12 many TRBJ1-5 TRBV29-1 NA CSVESENQPQHF TGCAGCGTTGAGTCTGAGAATCAGCCCCAGCATTTT
14 many TRBJ2-7 TRBV3-1 TRBD1 CASSRTGERYEQYF TGTGCCAGCAGCCGGACAGGGGAGCGCTACGAGCAGTACTTC
15 many TRBJ1-2 TRBV5-1 TRBD1 CASSNSRDRVSGYTF TGCGCCAGCAGCAACAGCCGGGACAGGGTGTCTGGCTACACCTTC
14 many TRBJ2-7 TRBV27 TRBD2 CASSLSGTTYEQYF TGTGCCAGCAGTTTATCCGGGACTACCTACGAGCAGTACTTC
14 NA TRBJ2-7 TRBV6-1 NA CASIGTLMDYEQYF TGTGCCAGCATAGGGACTCTTATGGACTACGAGCAGTACTTC
14 many TRBJ2-4 TRBV28 TRBD1 CASSLWTGKNIQYF TGTGCCAGCAGTTTGTGGACAGGAAAAAACATTCAGTACTTC
15 many TRBJ1-1 TRBV7-2 TRBD1 CASSTQGAGNTEAFF TGTGCCAGCAGCACACAGGGGGCCGGGAACACTGAAGCTTTCTTT